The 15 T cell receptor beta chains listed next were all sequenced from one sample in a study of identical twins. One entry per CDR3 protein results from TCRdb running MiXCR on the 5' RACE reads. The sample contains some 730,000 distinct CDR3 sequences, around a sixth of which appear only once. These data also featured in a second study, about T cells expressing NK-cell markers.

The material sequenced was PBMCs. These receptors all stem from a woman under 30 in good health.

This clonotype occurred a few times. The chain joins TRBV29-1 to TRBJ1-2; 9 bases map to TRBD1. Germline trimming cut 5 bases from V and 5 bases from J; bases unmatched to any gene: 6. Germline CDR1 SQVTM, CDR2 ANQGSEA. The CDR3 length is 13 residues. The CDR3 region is CSVSGTGYYGYTF. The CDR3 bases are TGCAGCGTTTCCGGGACAGGGTATTATGGCTACACCTTC.

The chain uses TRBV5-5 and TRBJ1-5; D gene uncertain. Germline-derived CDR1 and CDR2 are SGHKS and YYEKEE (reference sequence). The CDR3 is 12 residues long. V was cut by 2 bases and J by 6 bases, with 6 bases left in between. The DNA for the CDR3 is TGTGCCAGCAGCTTTCTTGCTCAGCCCCAGCATTTT. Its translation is CASSFLAQPQHF.

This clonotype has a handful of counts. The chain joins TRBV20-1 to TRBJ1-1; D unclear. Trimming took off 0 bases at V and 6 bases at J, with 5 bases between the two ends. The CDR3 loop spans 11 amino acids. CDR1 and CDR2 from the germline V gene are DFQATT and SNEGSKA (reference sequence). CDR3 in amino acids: CSARDRAEAFF. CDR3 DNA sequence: TGCAGTGCTAGAGATCGCGCTGAAGCTTTCTTT.

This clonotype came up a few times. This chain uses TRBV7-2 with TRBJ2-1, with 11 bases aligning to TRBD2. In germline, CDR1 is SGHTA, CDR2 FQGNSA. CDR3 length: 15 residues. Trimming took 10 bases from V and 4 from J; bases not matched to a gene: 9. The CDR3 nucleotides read TGTGCCACCCCCTCCGGGACTAGCGGATACAATGAGCAGTTCTTC. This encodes CATPSGTSGYNEQFF. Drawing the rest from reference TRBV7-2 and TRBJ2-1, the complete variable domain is GAGVSQSPSNKVTEKGKDVELRCDPISGHTALYWYRQSLGQGLEFLIYFQGNSAPDKSGLPSDRFSAERTGGSVSTLTIQRTQQEDSAVYLCATPSGTSGYNEQFFGPGTRLTVL.

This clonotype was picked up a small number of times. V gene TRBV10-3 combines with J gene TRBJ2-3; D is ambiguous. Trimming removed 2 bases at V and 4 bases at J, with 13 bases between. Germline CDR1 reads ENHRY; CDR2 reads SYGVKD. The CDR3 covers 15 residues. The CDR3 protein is CAISETSLAADTQYF. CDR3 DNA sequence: TGTGCCATCAGTGAGACGTCGCTGGCCGCAGATACGCAGTATTTT.

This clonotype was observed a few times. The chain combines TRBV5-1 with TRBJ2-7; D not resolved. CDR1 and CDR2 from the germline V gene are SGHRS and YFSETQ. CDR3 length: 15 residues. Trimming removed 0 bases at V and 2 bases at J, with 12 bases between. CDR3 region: CASSLEPRVPYEQYF. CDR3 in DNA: TGCGCCAGCAGCTTGGAACCTCGAGTTCCCTACGAGCAGTACTTC. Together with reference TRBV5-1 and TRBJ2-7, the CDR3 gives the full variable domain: KAGVTQTPRYLIKTRGQQVTLSCSPISGHRSVSWYQQTPGQGLQFLFEYFSETQRNKGNFPGRFSGRQFSNSRSEMNVSTLELGDSALYLCASSLEPRVPYEQYFGPGTRLTVT.

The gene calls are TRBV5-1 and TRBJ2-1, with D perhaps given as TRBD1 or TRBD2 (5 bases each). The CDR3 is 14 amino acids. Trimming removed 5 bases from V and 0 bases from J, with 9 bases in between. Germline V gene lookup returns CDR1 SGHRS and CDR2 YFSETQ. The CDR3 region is CASRGEPSYNEQFF. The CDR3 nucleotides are TGCGCCAGCAGAGGGGAGCCCTCCTACAATGAGCAGTTCTTC.

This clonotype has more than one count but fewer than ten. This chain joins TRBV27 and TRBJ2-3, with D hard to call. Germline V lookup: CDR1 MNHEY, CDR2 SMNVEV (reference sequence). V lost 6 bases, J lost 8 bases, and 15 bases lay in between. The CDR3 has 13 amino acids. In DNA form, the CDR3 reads TGTGCCAGCAGCTCCCCTCCTTCGGGTACGCAGTATTTT. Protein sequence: CASSSPPSGTQYF.

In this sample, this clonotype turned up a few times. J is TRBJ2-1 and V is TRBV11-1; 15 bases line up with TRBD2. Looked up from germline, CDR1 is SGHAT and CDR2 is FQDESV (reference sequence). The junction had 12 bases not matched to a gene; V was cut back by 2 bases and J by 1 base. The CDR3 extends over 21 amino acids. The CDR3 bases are TGTGCCAGCAGCTTAACGCTATGGACTAGCGGGGGGGGTAGGTCCTACAATGAGCAGTTCTTC. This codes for CASSLTLWTSGGGRSYNEQFF. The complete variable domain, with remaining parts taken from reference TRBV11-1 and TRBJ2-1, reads EAEVAQSPRYKITEKSQAVAFWCDPISGHATLYWYRQILGQGPELLVQFQDESVVDDSQLPKDRFSAERLKGVDSTLKIQPAELGDSAMYLCASSLTLWTSGGGRSYNEQFFGPGTRLTVL.

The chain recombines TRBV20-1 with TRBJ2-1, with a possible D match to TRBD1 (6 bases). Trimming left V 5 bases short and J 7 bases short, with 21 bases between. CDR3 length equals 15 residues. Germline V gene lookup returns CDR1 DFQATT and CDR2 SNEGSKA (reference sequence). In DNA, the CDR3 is TGCAGTGCTCCCTATACAGGGCGTTTTAGGAATGAGCAGTTCTTC. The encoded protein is CSAPYTGRFRNEQFF.

Here the CDR3 DNA reads TGCAGTGCTAGAGGGACAGCTAATTCACCCCTCCACTTT. Protein product: CSARGTANSPLHF. The gene calls are TRBV20-1 and TRBJ1-6, with D possibly being TRBD1 (6 bases). In germline, CDR1 is DFQATT, CDR2 SNEGSKA (reference sequence). The CDR3 is 13 residues long. With 1 base removed from V and 6 bases from J, the gap between germline ends came to 7 bases.

Written as DNA, the CDR3 is TGTGCCAGCAGTCCTCGATACGGCAGCAGCACAGATACGCAGTATTTT. Translation gives CASSPRYGSSTDTQYF. This rearrangement joins TRBV25-1 to TRBJ2-3; no firm D call. The length of the CDR3 is 16 residues. Germline CDR1 reads MGHDK; CDR2 reads SYGVNS. V was clipped by 5 bases and J by 0 bases, with 15 bases between them.

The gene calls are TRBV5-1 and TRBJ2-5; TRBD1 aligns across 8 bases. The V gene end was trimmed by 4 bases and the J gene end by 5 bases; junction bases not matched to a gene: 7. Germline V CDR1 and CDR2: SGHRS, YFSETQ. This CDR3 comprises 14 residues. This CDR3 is CASSRTGGAETQYF. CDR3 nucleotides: TGCGCCAGCAGCAGAACAGGGGGAGCGGAGACCCAGTACTTC. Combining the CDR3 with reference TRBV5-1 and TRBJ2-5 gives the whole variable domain KAGVTQTPRYLIKTRGQQVTLSCSPISGHRSVSWYQQTPGQGLQFLFEYFSETQRNKGNFPGRFSGRQFSNSRSEMNVSTLELGDSALYLCASSRTGGAETQYFGPGTRLLVL.

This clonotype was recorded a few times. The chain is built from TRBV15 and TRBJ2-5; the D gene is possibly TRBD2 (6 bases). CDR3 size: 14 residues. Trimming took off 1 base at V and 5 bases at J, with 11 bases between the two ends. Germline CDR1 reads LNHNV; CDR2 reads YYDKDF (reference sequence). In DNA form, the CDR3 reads TGTGCCACCAGCAGAGGCGTGGCGGGGGAGACCCAGTACTTC. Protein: CATSRGVAGETQYF.

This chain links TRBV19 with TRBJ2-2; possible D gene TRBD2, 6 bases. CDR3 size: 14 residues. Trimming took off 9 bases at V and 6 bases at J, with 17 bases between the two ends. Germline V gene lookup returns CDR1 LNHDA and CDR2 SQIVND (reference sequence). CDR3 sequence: CASRDSDLAGELFF. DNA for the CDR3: TGTGCCAGCCGGGACTCCGATCTCGCCGGGGAGCTGTTTTTT.